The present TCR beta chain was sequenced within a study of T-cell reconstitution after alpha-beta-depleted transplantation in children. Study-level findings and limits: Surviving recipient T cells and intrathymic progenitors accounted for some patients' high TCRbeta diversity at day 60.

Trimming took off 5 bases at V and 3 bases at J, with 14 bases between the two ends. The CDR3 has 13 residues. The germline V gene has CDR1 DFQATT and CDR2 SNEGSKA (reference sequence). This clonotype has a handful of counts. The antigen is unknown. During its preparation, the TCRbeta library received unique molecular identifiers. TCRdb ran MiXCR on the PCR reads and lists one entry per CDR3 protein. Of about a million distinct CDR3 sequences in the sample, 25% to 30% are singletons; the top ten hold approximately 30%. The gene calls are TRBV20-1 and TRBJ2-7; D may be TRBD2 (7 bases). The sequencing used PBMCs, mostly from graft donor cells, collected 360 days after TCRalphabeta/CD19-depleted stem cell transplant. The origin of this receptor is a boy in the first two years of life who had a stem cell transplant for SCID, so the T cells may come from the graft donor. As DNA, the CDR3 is TGCAGTGCTGGGGAGGGGGGGTACTACGAGCAGTACTTC. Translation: CSAGEGGYYEQYF.